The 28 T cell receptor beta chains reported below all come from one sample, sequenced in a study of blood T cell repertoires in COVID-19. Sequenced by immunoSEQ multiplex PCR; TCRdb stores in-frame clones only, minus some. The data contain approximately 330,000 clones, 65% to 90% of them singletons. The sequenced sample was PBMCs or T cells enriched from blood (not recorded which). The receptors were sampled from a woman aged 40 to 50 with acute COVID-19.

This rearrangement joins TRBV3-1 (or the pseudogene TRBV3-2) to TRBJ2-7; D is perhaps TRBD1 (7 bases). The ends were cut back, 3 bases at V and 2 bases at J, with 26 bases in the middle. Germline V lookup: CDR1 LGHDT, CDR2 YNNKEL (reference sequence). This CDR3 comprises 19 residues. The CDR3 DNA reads TGTGCCAGCAGCCAGCGAACTCACGTGGCGGGACAGCCAGCCTACGAGCAGTACTTC. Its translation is CASSQRTHVAGQPAYEQYF.

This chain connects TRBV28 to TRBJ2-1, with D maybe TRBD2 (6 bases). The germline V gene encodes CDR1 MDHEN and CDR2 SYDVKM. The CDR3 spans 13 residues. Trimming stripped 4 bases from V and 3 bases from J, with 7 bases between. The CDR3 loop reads CASSSGLYNEQFF. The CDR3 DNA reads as TGTGCCAGCAGTTCGGGACTCTACAATGAGCAGTTCTTC.

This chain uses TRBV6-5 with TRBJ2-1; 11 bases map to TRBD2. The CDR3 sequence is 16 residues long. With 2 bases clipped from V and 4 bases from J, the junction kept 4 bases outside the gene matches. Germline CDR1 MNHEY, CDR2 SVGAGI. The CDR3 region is CASSYPTSGAYNEQFF. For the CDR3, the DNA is TGTGCCAGCAGTTACCCGACTAGCGGGGCATACAATGAGCAGTTCTTC.

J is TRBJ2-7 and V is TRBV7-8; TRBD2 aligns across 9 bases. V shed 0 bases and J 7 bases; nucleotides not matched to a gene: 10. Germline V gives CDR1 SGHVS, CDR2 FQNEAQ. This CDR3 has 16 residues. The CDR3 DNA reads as TGTGCCAGCAGCTTAGCTCGGACTAGCGTATACTTGGAGCAGTACTTC. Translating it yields CASSLARTSVYLEQYF.

CDR3 coding DNA: TGCAGTGCTACGGGACTTCTCGAGCAGTACTTC. Translated, it gives CSATGLLEQYF. The chain recombines TRBV20-1 with TRBJ2-7; D possibly corresponds to TRBD2 (6 bases). V dropped 4 bases and J dropped 6 bases, with 10 bases sitting between them. CDR1 is DFQATT, CDR2 SNEGSKA, per germline (reference sequence). The CDR3 runs 11 residues.

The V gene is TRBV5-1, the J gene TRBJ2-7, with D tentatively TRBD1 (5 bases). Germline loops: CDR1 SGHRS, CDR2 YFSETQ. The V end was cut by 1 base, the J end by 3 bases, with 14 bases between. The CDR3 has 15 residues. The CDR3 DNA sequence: TGCGCCAGCAGCTTGACCATCTCTCAGGGCTACGAGCAGTACTTC. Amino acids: CASSLTISQGYEQYF.

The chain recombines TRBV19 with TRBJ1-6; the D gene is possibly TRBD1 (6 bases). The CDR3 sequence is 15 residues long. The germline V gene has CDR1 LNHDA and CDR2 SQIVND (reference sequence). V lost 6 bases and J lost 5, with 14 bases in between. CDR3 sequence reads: CASRVGQGNNSPLHF. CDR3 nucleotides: TGTGCCAGTAGGGTCGGGCAGGGGAATAATTCACCCCTCCACTTT.

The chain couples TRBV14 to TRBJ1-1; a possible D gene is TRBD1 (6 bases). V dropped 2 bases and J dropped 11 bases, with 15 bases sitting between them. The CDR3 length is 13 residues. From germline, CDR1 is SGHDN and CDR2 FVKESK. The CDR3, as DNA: TGTGCCAGCAGCCAAACGCAGGGGTACGGCGCTTTCTTT. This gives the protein CASSQTQGYGAFF. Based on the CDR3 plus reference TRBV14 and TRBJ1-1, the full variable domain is EAGVTQFPSHSVIEKGQTVTLRCDPISGHDNLYWYRRVMGKEIKFLLHFVKESKQDESGMPNNRFLAERTGGTYSTLKVQPAELEDSGVYFCASSQTQGYGAFFGQGTRLTVV.

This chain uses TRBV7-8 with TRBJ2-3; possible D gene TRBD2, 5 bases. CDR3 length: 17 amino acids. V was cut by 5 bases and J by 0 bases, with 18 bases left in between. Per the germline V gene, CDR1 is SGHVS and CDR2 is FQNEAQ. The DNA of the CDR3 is TGTGCCAGCAGCCCCCGCAATCAGGAGCGGAGCACAGATACGCAGTATTTT. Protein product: CASSPRNQERSTDTQYF.

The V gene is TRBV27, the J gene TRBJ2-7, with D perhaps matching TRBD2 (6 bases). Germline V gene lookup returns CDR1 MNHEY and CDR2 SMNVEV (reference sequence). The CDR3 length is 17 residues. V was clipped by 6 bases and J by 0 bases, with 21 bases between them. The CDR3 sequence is CASSLAPPGLPSYEQYF. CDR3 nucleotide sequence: TGTGCCAGCAGCTTAGCCCCACCGGGACTCCCCTCCTACGAGCAGTACTTC.

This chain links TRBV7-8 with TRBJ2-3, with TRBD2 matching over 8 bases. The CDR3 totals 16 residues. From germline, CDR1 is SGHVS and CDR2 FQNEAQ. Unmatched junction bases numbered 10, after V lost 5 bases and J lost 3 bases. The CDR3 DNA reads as TGTGCCAGCAGCATTAAGACTAGCGTGACTACAGATACGCAGTATTTT. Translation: CASSIKTSVTTDTQYF. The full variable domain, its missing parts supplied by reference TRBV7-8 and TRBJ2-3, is GAGVSQSPRYKVAKRGQDVALRCDPISGHVSLFWYQQALGQGPEFLTYFQNEAQLDKSGLPSDRFFAERPEGSVSTLKIQRTQQEDSAVYLCASSIKTSVTTDTQYFGPGTRLTVL.

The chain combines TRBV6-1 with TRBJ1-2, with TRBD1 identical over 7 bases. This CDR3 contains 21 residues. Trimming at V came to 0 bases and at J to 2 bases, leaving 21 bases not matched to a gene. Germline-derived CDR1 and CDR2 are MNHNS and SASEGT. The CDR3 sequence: CASSEARTGTDWKGRNYGYTF. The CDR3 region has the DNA TGTGCCAGCAGTGAAGCGAGGACAGGTACTGACTGGAAAGGGCGGAACTATGGCTACACCTTC.

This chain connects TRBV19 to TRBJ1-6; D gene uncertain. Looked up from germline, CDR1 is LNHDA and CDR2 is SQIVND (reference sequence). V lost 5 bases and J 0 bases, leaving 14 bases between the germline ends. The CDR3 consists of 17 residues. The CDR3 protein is CASSPGGSNSYNSPLHF. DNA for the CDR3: TGTGCCAGTAGTCCCGGAGGCTCAAACTCCTATAATTCACCCCTCCACTTT.

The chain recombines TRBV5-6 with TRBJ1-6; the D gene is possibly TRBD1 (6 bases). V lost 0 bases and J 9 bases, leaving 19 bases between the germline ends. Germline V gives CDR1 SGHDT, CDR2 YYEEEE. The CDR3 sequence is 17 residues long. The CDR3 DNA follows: TGTGCCAGCAGCTTGGGCCCCGGTCCAGGGGAAGTTTCACCCCTCCACTTT. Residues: CASSLGPGPGEVSPLHF.

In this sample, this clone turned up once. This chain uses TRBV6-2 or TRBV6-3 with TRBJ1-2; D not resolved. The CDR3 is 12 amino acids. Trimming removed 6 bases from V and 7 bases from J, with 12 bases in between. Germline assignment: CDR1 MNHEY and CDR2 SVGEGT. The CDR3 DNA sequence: TGTGCCAGCAGCTCTGGAGGTCGTGGCTACACCTTC. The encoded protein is CASSSGGRGYTF.

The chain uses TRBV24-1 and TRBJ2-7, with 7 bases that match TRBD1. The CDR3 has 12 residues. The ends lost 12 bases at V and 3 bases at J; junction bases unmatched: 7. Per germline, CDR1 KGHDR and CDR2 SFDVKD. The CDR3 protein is CAAATGYYEQYF. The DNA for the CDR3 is TGTGCCGCCGCGACAGGGTACTACGAGCAGTACTTC.

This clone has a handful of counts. The CDR3 loop reads CASSHADRGDGYTF. The CDR3 DNA reads as TGCGCCAGCAGCCATGCGGACAGGGGAGATGGCTACACCTTC. V usage is TRBV4-3 and J usage is TRBJ1-2; 9 bases match TRBD1. CDR1 and CDR2 (germline): LGHNA, YSLEER. The CDR3 length is 14 residues. The J segment lost 6 bases and the V segment lost 3 bases, leaving 5 bases of the junction unmatched.

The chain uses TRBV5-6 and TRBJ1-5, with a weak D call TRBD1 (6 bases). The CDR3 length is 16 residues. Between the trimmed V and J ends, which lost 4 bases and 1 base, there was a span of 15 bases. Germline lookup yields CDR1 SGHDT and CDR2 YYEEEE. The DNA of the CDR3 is TGTGCCAGCAGCCACACCGGGACACGAAGCAATCAGCCCCAGCATTTT. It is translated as CASSHTGTRSNQPQHF.

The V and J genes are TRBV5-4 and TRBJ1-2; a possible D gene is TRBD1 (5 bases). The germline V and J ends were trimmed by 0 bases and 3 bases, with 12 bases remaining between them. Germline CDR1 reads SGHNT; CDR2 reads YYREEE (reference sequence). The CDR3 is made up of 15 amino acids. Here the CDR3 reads CASSLAGGGDYGYTF. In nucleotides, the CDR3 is TGTGCCAGCAGCTTGGCCGGGGGTGGTGACTATGGCTACACCTTC.

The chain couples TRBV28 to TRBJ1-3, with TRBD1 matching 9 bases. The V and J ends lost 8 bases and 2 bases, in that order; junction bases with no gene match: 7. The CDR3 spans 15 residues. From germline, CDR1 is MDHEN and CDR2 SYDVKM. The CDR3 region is CASGTGRSPGNTIYF. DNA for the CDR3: TGTGCCAGCGGGACAGGGCGGTCTCCTGGAAACACCATATATTTT.

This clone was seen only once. This CDR3 reads CASTSGHDANIQYF. The CDR3 bases are TGTGCCAGTACTTCAGGTCACGACGCAAACATTCAGTACTTC. The gene calls are TRBV19 and TRBJ2-4; no definite D call. The CDR3 totals 14 residues. The germline V gene has CDR1 LNHDA and CDR2 SQIVND (reference sequence). V was pared by 7 bases and J by 6 bases, with 16 bases between.

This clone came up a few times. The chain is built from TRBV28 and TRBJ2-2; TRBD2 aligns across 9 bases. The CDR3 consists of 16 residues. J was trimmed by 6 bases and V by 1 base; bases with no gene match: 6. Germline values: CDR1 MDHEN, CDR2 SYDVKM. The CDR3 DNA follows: TGTGCCAGCAGTTTATCGGGTAGCGGGAGCTCCGGGGAGCTGTTTTTT. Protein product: CASSLSGSGSSGELFF.

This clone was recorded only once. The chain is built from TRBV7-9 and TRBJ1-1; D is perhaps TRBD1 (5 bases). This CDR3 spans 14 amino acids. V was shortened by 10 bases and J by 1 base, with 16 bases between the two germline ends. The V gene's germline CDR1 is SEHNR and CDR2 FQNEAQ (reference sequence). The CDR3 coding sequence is TGTGCCACCACTAACCACGACAGGAACACTGAAGCTTTCTTT. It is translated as CATTNHDRNTEAFF.

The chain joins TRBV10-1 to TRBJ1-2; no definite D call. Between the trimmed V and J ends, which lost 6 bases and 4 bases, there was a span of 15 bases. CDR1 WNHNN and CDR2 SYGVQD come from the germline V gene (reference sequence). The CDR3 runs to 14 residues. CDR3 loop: CASSDAPESYGYTF. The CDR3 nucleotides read TGCGCCAGCAGCGATGCCCCGGAGAGCTATGGCTACACCTTC.

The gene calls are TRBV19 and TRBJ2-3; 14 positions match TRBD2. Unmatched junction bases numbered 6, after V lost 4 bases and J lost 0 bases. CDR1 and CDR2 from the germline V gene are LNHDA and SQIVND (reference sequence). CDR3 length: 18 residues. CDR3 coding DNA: TGTGCCAGTAGTAGAGGGACTAGCGGGGGCGCAAGCACAGATACGCAGTATTTT. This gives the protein CASSRGTSGGASTDTQYF.

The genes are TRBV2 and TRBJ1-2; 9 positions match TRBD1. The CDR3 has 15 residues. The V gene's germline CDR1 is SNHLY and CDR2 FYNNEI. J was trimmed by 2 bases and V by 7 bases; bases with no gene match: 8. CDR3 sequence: CASTTPTGGNYGYTF. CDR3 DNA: TGTGCCAGCACTACCCCGACAGGGGGAAACTATGGCTACACCTTC.

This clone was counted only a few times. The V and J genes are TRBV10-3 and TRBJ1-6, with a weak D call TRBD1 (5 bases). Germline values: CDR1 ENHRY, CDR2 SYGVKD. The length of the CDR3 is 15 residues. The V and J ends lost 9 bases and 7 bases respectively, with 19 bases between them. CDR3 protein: CAITAGGEQNSPLHF. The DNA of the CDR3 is TGTGCCATAACGGCTGGGGGGGAACAGAATTCACCCCTCCACTTT.

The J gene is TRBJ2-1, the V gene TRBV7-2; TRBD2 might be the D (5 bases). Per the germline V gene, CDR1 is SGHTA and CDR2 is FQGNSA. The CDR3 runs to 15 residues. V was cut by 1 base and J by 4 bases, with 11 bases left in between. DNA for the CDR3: TGTGCCAGCAGCTTAGAGTCTAGCTATTACAATGAGCAGTTCTTC. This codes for CASSLESSYYNEQFF.